Included here is one T cell receptor beta chain sequence, with context. Its cognate antigen is unknown. This specimen belongs to a study of cytomegalovirus exposure and HLA in healthy donors. Findings and caveats of the study: The authors enumerated some 160 TCR beta chains as linked to cytomegalovirus. An ancestry cluster, one associated with Asian ancestry, reportedly showed fewer N-insertions than the roughly 610-donor mean in a later analysis.

CDR1 is SGHTA, CDR2 FQGNSA, per germline. Trimming stripped 5 bases from V and 7 bases from J, with 17 bases between. CDR3 length: 15 amino acids. The PCR made use of 60 Vbeta and 13 Jbeta primers. The assay was immunoSEQ multiplex PCR, and TCRdb's table has in-frame clones only and misses some. The sample consists of approximately 150,000 clones, about 75% of them appearing once. The sample taken for sequencing was PBMCs. The TCR comes from a man aged 35 to 55 in good health and CMV-seronegative. The chain is built from TRBV7-2 and TRBJ1-4; TRBD1 is a possible D gene (5 bases). This CDR3 reads CASSHPPGGGEKLFF. CDR3 DNA: TGTGCCAGCAGCCATCCCCCGGGGGGGGGTGAAAAACTGTTTTTT.